The 7 T cell receptor beta chains given below trace back to one sample, sequenced in a study of beta chain features in type 1 diabetes. What was sequenced were expressed TCRB transcripts, since all of the isolated RNA had been reverse transcribed. TCRdb keeps only in-frame clones here, not all; method: immunoSEQ multiplex PCR. The sample holds a few hundred thousand clones, about 32% seen once. The sequenced sample consisted of naive CD4+ T cells from blood. The receptors were gathered from a man younger than 30 in good health.

This clone was detected only a few times. In DNA, the CDR3 is TGCAGCGTTTTCCAATTAGCCAAAAACATTCAGTACTTC. It translates to CSVFQLAKNIQYF. This rearrangement joins TRBV29-1 to TRBJ2-4; no firm D call. This CDR3 contains 13 residues. V gave up 5 bases and J gave up 0 bases, with 8 bases separating them. Germline V lookup: CDR1 SQVTM, CDR2 ANQGSEA.

The CDR3 sequence: CASSVGTGQDVNEAFF. Here the CDR3 DNA reads TGTGCCAGCAGCGTAGGAACAGGGCAAGACGTCAATGAAGCTTTCTTT. The chain has TRBV9 and TRBJ1-1; possible D gene TRBD1, 6 bases. In germline, CDR1 is SGDLS, CDR2 YYNGEE. The CDR3 sequence is 16 residues long. Deletions cut 0 bases from V and 7 bases from J, with 19 bases between.

The chain employs TRBV11-2 and TRBJ2-3; D uncertain. V was cut by 4 bases and J by 6 bases, with 17 bases left in between. CDR3 length equals 15 residues. Germline assignment: CDR1 SGHAT and CDR2 FQNNGV. CDR3 region: CASSSIRASSDTQYF. Written as DNA, the CDR3 is TGTGCCAGCAGCTCCATCCGGGCATCAAGTGATACGCAGTATTTT. Full variable domain (outside the CDR3, taken from reference TRBV11-2 and TRBJ2-3): EAGVAQSPRYKIIEKRQSVAFWCNPISGHATLYWYQQILGQGPKLLIQFQNNGVVDDSQLPKDRFSAERLKGVDSTLKIQPAKLEDSAVYLCASSSIRASSDTQYFGPGTRLTVL.

J is TRBJ2-5 and V is TRBV19, with 8 bases fitting TRBD1. CDR1 is LNHDA and CDR2 is SQIVND in the germline V gene (reference sequence). J lost 1 base, V lost 6 bases, and 4 bases had no gene match. There are 14 residues in the CDR3. CDR3 sequence: CASRRTGPQETQYF. In DNA, the CDR3 is TGTGCCAGTAGGAGGACAGGGCCCCAAGAGACCCAGTACTTC.

This clone has just a few counts. This CDR3 is CASSFAHEQYF. The CDR3 nucleotides read TGTGCCAGCAGCTTTGCGCACGAGCAGTACTTC. This chain links TRBV7-8 with TRBJ2-7; no reliable D call. Germline assignment: CDR1 SGHVS and CDR2 FQNEAQ. The CDR3 length is 11 residues. Trimming took 3 bases from V and 5 from J, leaving 5 bases between them.

As regards this clone: Additional DNA sequences in this sample encode the identical CDR3. V and J are TRBV7-2 and TRBJ2-6; D gene ambiguous. Trimming removed 4 bases at V and 1 base at J, with 5 bases between. The CDR3 extends over 14 amino acids. The germline CDR1 and CDR2 sequences are SGHTA and FQGNSA. The CDR3, as DNA: TGTGCCAGCAGCTCGCAGTCTGGGGCCAACGTCCTGACTTTC. Amino acids: CASSSQSGANVLTF.

This clone was detected a few times. The chain joins TRBV30 to TRBJ1-1; 9 bases align to TRBD1. Germline V gene sequence: CDR1 GTSNPN, CDR2 SVGIG (reference sequence). The CDR3 has 14 residues. V lost 3 bases and J lost 5; bases outside the gene matches: 7. The CDR3 protein is CAWSTGTGYTEAFF. CDR3 sequence (DNA): TGTGCCTGGAGCACCGGGACAGGGTATACTGAAGCTTTCTTT.